Sequencing of this TCR beta chain was carried out in a study of T cells in Graves' hyperthyroidism and ophthalmopathy. This clonotype was detected ten times or more. For the diagnoses, clinical symptoms, serum thyroxine and TRAb, thyroid ultrasound and orbital computed tomography were used. RNA transcripts served as the template for amplifying TCR beta CDR3 regions. HTBI primers drove first-round RT-PCR of the TCR CDR3. TCRdb passed the multiplex PCR reads through MiXCR, listing each CDR3 protein once. The data contain tens of thousands of distinct CDR3 sequences, 49% of them singletons. The clonotype was recovered from a woman in her forties or fifties with Graves' hyperthyroidism that later progressed to Graves' ophthalmopathy. The sequenced material came from blood.

CDR3 coding DNA: TGTGCCAGCAGTTTCCAGGGTAAAGAGACCCAGTACTTC. As protein: CASSFQGKETQYF. The rearrangement links TRBV6-5 to TRBJ2-5, with a possible D match to TRBD1 (5 bases). Trimming pared 4 bases from V and 3 bases from J, leaving 9 bases between. Germline V lookup: CDR1 MNHEY, CDR2 SVGAGI. CDR3 size: 13 residues.